The 5 T cell receptor beta chains below all came from one sample that was sequenced in a study of shared T cell receptors in the human thymus. TCRdb's table, derived via immunoSEQ multiplex PCR, lists solely in-frame clones and lacks some. The table lists 700,000 or so clones, 70% to 90% of them singletons, with 0.0095% to 0.013% in the top ten. The sample was also reused in another study, on human thymus T cells.

Sequenced sample: thymocytes. These receptor sequences come from a girl under three years old with a congenital heart defect.

The rearrangement links TRBV7-2 to TRBJ2-7, with TRBD2 matching 11 bases. The germline gives CDR1 SGHTA, CDR2 FQGNSA. The CDR3 consists of 20 residues. V dropped 4 bases and J dropped 4; count of bases not matched to a gene: 21. In nucleotides, the CDR3 is TGTGCCAGCAGCTCAGCCCCGCTAGCGGGGGGCCCCAACCCTCCGTACGAGCAGTACTTC. Its translation: CASSSAPLAGGPNPPYEQYF.

This chain links TRBV28 with TRBJ2-7, with 7 bases lining up with TRBD2. CDR3 length: 13 amino acids. Looked up from germline, CDR1 is MDHEN and CDR2 is SYDVKM. The V segment lost 8 bases and the J segment 3 bases; nucleotides outside the gene matches: 7. CDR3 residues: CASGGGVGYEQYF. The CDR3 coding sequence is TGTGCCAGCGGGGGGGGTGTTGGCTACGAGCAGTACTTC.

The V and J genes are TRBV19 and TRBJ1-3; D gene unclear. V was cut by 3 bases and J by 0 bases, with 9 bases left in between. The CDR3 totals 15 residues. Germline V lookup: CDR1 LNHDA, CDR2 SQIVND (reference sequence). Here the CDR3 reads CASSIPLSSGNTIYF. CDR3 coding DNA: TGTGCCAGTAGTATTCCCCTAAGCTCTGGAAACACCATATATTTT.

V gene TRBV27 combines with J gene TRBJ2-3, with D unresolved. CDR1 is MNHEY, CDR2 SMNVEV, per germline (reference sequence). V was pared by 2 bases and J by 3 bases, with 3 bases between. This CDR3 has 12 amino acids. Here the CDR3 reads CASSLQTDTQYF. Written as DNA, the CDR3 is TGTGCCAGCAGTTTACAGACAGATACGCAGTATTTT.

This clone has just one count. V and J are TRBV13 and TRBJ2-7; D may be TRBD1 (6 bases). Deletions cut 5 bases from V and 2 bases from J, with 10 bases between. CDR3 length equals 13 residues. CDR1 is PRHDT and CDR2 is FYEKMQ in the germline V gene (reference sequence). The CDR3: CASSRRGTYEQYF. The CDR3 DNA sequence: TGTGCCAGCAGCCGCAGGGGTACCTACGAGCAGTACTTC. Looking up the rest from reference TRBV13 and TRBJ2-7 gives the full variable domain: AAGVIQSPRHLIKEKRETATLKCYPIPRHDTVYWYQQGPGQDPQFLISFYEKMQSDKGSIPDRFSAQQFSDYHSELNMSSLELGDSALYFCASSRRGTYEQYFGPGTRLTVT.